Given below is one TCR beta chain in context. What it recognizes is unknown. Donors were Caucasian adults residing in Nashville, Tennessee, USA. This record comes from a study of shared clonotypes between healthy human individuals. Study-level points and caveats: Rarefaction showed that sequencing of sorted subsets was incomplete (despite large depth). Clonotypes not shared had lower generation probabilities than those common to all four donors. Among a handful of donors, about 5% of naive CD4 clonotypes were found in common.

V lost 5 bases to trimming and J lost 1 base; unmatched junction nucleotides: 9. Germline V gives CDR1 SGHTA, CDR2 FQGNSA. The CDR3 loop spans 16 amino acids. This table comes from immunoSEQ multiplex PCR, and its TCRdb copy is limited to in-frame clones, with some not included. The table lists over 2 million clones, approximately 95% of them singletons. The TCR originated in a man aged 18 to 30 in good health. V usage is TRBV7-2 and J usage is TRBJ2-7; TRBD2 matches 9 bases. The sequenced material came from naive CD4+ T cells sorted from blood. The subset denotes: CD45RA+ positively selected. CDR3 residues: CASSQRAGGLSYEQYF. CDR3 bases: TGTGCCAGCAGCCAGAGGGCGGGAGGGCTGTCCTACGAGCAGTACTTC.